This passage covers 23 T cell receptor beta chains from one sample sequenced in a study of blood T cell repertoires in COVID-19. Assay: immunoSEQ multiplex PCR; the TCRdb copy retains only in-frame clones and omits some. In the table there are over 50,000 clones, approximately 85% of which are singletons. Input material: peripheral blood. All receptors come from a man aged 50-60 years with active COVID-19.

The chain couples TRBV9 to TRBJ2-3, with 10 bases fitting TRBD2. The CDR3 consists of 16 residues. V lost 0 bases and J lost 2; bases outside the gene matches: 3. Germline V lookup: CDR1 SGDLS, CDR2 YYNGEE. CDR3 DNA: TGTGCCAGCAGCGTAGTAGCGGGGGGTTACACAGATACGCAGTATTTT. Its protein product is CASSVVAGGYTDTQYF.

The V call is TRBV12-5, the J call TRBJ1-6, with 10 bases that match TRBD1. Germline loops: CDR1 LGHNT, CDR2 FRNRAP. The CDR3 covers 18 residues. J lost 6 bases, V lost 5 bases, and 13 bases had no gene match. The CDR3 DNA reads as TGTGCTAGTGGTGCTCCCGGGACAGGGGATTATGGTAATTCACCCCTCCACTTT. It is translated as CASGAPGTGDYGNSPLHF.

The V gene is TRBV5-4, the J gene TRBJ2-7; TRBD1 agrees at 9 bases. Germline values: CDR1 SGHNT, CDR2 YYREEE (reference sequence). Trimming took 2 bases from V and 6 from J; bases not matched to a gene: 9. The CDR3 totals 15 residues. CDR3 amino acids: CASSFRDRELGEQYF. For the CDR3, the DNA is TGTGCCAGCAGCTTCCGGGACAGGGAGTTGGGCGAGCAGTACTTC.

There are a few counts of this clone. CDR3 DNA: TGTGCCAGTAGTCCAAGACGACTAGCTTCGATTGATACGCAGTATTTT. As protein: CASSPRRLASIDTQYF. This chain uses TRBV19 with TRBJ2-3; 7 bases match TRBD2. The CDR3 spans 16 residues. Germline V gives CDR1 LNHDA, CDR2 SQIVND (reference sequence). J was trimmed by 6 bases and V by 5 bases; bases with no gene match: 14.

A note on this clone: The junction and the germline gene differ at one end; a read error may be behind it. The rearrangement links TRBV9 to TRBJ2-3; TRBD2 agrees at 9 bases. Per the germline V gene, CDR1 is SGDLS and CDR2 is YYNGEE. CDR3 size: 17 residues. As DNA, the CDR3 is TGCAGCTCCTCGGCGTTGGGCGGGGGGGCGGTGCCAGATACGCAGTATTTT. It translates to CSSSALGGGAVPDTQYF.

J is TRBJ2-2 and V is TRBV2, with TRBD2 matching over 10 bases. CDR1 and CDR2 from the germline V gene are SNHLY and FYNNEI. V trimming: 4 bases; J trimming: 5 bases; junction bases outside the gene matches: 1. This CDR3 has 14 residues. This CDR3 is CASSAAGGTGELFF. The DNA for the CDR3 is TGTGCCAGCAGTGCAGCGGGGGGGACCGGGGAGCTGTTTTTT.

The gene calls are TRBV7-9 and TRBJ2-2, with a tentative D call TRBD2 (5 bases). Trimming left V 5 bases short and J 4 bases short, with 14 bases between. The CDR3 contains 15 residues. In germline, CDR1 is SEHNR, CDR2 FQNEAQ (reference sequence). This CDR3 is CASSRDRVATGELFF. CDR3 nucleotides: TGTGCCAGCAGCCGGGATAGGGTGGCCACCGGGGAGCTGTTTTTT.

This sequence joins TRBV18 and TRBJ1-5, with TRBD1 matching over 9 bases. The CDR3 is made up of 16 amino acids. J gave up 5 bases and V 4 bases, and 9 bases lay outside the gene matches. Germline V gene data show CDR1 as KGHSH and CDR2 as LQKENI. For the CDR3, the DNA is TGTGCCAGCTCACGAACGTACAGGGGGCTCGATCAGCCCCAGCATTTT. Translation gives CASSRTYRGLDQPQHF.

The gene calls are TRBV3-1 (or the pseudogene TRBV3-2) and TRBJ2-2; 11 bases are shared with TRBD2. Losses at the gene ends were 3 bases for V and 7 bases for J; bases not matched to a gene: 7. CDR1 and CDR2 from the germline V gene are LGHDT and YNNKEL (reference sequence). The length of the CDR3 is 16 residues. The CDR3 region has the DNA TGTGCCAGCAGCCAGAACGGACTAGCGGGTAACGGGGAGCTGTTTTTT. Translation: CASSQNGLAGNGELFF.

The V and J genes are TRBV19 and TRBJ1-1; D is uncertain. The CDR3 is 16 amino acids. The germline V gene has CDR1 LNHDA and CDR2 SQIVND (reference sequence). Trimming removed 3 bases from V and 4 bases from J, with 18 bases in between. CDR3 in DNA: TGTGCCAGTAGTATTCACGGGATTGGGAGATTCACTGAAGCTTTCTTT. Residues: CASSIHGIGRFTEAFF.

The J gene is TRBJ2-5, the V gene TRBV5-1; 8 bases are shared with TRBD1. The germline V gene encodes CDR1 SGHRS and CDR2 YFSETQ. The trim removed 2 bases at V and 4 bases at J, leaving 4 bases unmatched. The CDR3 sequence is 14 residues long. The CDR3 region has the DNA TGCGCCAGCAGCTTTCTCGACAGGGGAGAGACCCAGTACTTC. Its translation is CASSFLDRGETQYF.

The V call is TRBV7-9, the J call TRBJ2-1; TRBD2 might be the D (5 bases). V lost 0 bases and J 10 bases, leaving 16 bases between the germline ends. The CDR3 spans 15 residues. Germline values: CDR1 SEHNR, CDR2 FQNEAQ (reference sequence). CDR3 nucleotide sequence: TGTGCCAGCAGCTTAGCGCTCGTGGGCCCGGGGGAGCAGTTCTTC. This sequence encodes CASSLALVGPGEQFF.

The chain is built from TRBV12-3 or TRBV12-4 and TRBJ1-4; 10 nucleotides match TRBD1. V dropped 5 bases and J dropped 7; count of bases not matched to a gene: 1. This CDR3 is 13 amino acids long. The CDR3 spells CASSDRGLEKLFF. CDR3 in DNA: TGTGCCAGCAGTGACAGGGGGCTTGAAAAACTGTTTTTT.

This chain joins TRBV14 and TRBJ2-7; a weak D match, TRBD1 (5 bases). Germline lookup yields CDR1 SGHDN and CDR2 FVKESK. The CDR3 consists of 13 residues. The V and J ends lost 4 bases and 6 bases respectively, with 13 bases between them. CDR3 nucleotides: TGTGCCAGCAGCCCTATAGGGGCAATCGAGCAGTACTTC. Its protein is CASSPIGAIEQYF.

This rearrangement joins TRBV6-5 to TRBJ2-5, with no clear D. This CDR3 is built from 12 residues. Germline CDR1 and CDR2: MNHEY and SVGAGI. V was cut by 5 bases and J by 7 bases, with 11 bases left in between. CDR3 region: CASSPPFRTQYF. The CDR3 DNA sequence: TGTGCCAGCAGTCCACCCTTCAGGACCCAGTACTTC.

The chain's CDR3 is CASSLGQGKFNQPQHF. In DNA form, the CDR3 reads TGTGCCAGCAGCTTGGGACAGGGCAAGTTCAATCAGCCCCAGCATTTT. This chain joins TRBV5-5 and TRBJ1-5; TRBD1 agrees at 7 bases. CDR1 is SGHKS, CDR2 YYEKEE, per germline (reference sequence). The J segment lost 3 bases and the V segment lost 0 bases, leaving 6 bases of the junction unmatched. CDR3 length: 16 residues.

This clone has just one count. The chain couples TRBV30 to TRBJ2-7; D perhaps matches TRBD1 (5 bases). From germline, CDR1 is GTSNPN and CDR2 SVGIG (reference sequence). V dropped 5 bases and J dropped 5 bases, with 16 bases sitting between them. CDR3 size: 13 residues. As DNA, the CDR3 is TGTGCCTGGTCGTCAGGGTACTACGACGAGCAGTACTTC. Its protein product is CAWSSGYYDEQYF.

The chain recombines TRBV7-3 with TRBJ2-1, with 7 nucleotides matching TRBD2. Germline lookup yields CDR1 SGHTA and CDR2 FQGTGA. V shed 3 bases, J shed 10 bases, and the junction held 3 bases outside the gene matches. The CDR3 is 12 residues long. The CDR3 is CASSFGGREQFF. In nucleotides, the CDR3 is TGTGCCAGCAGCTTCGGGGGGAGGGAGCAGTTCTTC.

This rearrangement joins TRBV2 to TRBJ1-2, with 10 bases fitting TRBD1. CDR1 is SNHLY and CDR2 is FYNNEI in the germline V gene. V lost 7 bases, J lost 4 bases, and 3 bases stayed unmatched. The CDR3 runs to 13 residues. CDR3: CASIRQGAYGYTF. CDR3 DNA sequence: TGTGCCAGCATCAGACAGGGGGCCTATGGCTACACCTTC.

The gene calls are TRBV2 and TRBJ1-5, with a tentative D call TRBD1 (6 bases). Germline loops: CDR1 SNHLY, CDR2 FYNNEI. This CDR3 region has 15 residues. V was cut by 7 bases and J by 2 bases, with 15 bases left in between. The CDR3 protein is CASTQTGMGNQPQHF. In DNA form, the CDR3 reads TGTGCCAGCACCCAAACAGGGATGGGCAATCAGCCCCAGCATTTT.

The CDR3 spells CASRLAGGDTQYF. DNA of the CDR3: TGTGCCAGCAGACTAGCGGGGGGAGATACGCAGTATTTT. The chain recombines TRBV27 with TRBJ2-3; 12 bases are a match to TRBD2. The germline V gene encodes CDR1 MNHEY and CDR2 SMNVEV (reference sequence). The CDR3 runs 13 residues. Germline trimming cut 6 bases from V and 5 bases from J; bases unmatched to any gene: 0.

This clone was counted between two and nine times. V gene TRBV6-4 combines with J gene TRBJ1-5, with D unresolved. Germline loops: CDR1 MRHNA, CDR2 SNTAGT. The ends were cut back, 8 bases at V and 4 bases at J, with 12 bases in the middle. The CDR3 runs 13 residues. CDR3 bases: TGTGCCAGCTCCGGGGAAATGAATCAGCCCCAGCATTTT. Translated: CASSGEMNQPQHF.

The V gene is TRBV4-3, the J gene TRBJ2-2; D is possibly TRBD2 (6 bases). The V and J ends lost 4 bases and 1 base respectively, with 22 bases between them. This CDR3 has 19 residues. From germline, CDR1 is LGHNA and CDR2 YSLEER. CDR3 loop: CASSRNPAGQGRNTGELFF. The CDR3 region has the DNA TGCGCCAGCAGCCGCAACCCTGCGGGGCAGGGTAGGAACACCGGGGAGCTGTTTTTT.